This T cell receptor beta chain was sequenced in a study of blood T cells in healthy people across ages. The study isolated at least 7 million PBMCs from each sample. This clonotype was seen at least ten times. The authors ran a second PCR of roughly 6 to 12 cycles using a sample-barcoded 5' primer and a J-beta primer mix. MiXCR was run by TCRdb on the 5' RACE reads, yielding one entry per CDR3 protein. The sample shows around 990,000 distinct CDR3 sequences, under 40% of them seen only once. The receptor comes from a man younger than 35 in good health. The specimen sequenced was blood.

This CDR3 is CASLRTDTQYF. CDR3 sequence (DNA): TGTGCCAGCCTCCGAACAGATACGCAGTATTTT. This rearrangement joins TRBV9 to TRBJ2-3; D uncertain. The CDR3 consists of 11 residues. The germline V gene encodes CDR1 SGDLS and CDR2 YYNGEE. Trimming removed 7 bases from V and 3 bases from J, with 6 bases in between.